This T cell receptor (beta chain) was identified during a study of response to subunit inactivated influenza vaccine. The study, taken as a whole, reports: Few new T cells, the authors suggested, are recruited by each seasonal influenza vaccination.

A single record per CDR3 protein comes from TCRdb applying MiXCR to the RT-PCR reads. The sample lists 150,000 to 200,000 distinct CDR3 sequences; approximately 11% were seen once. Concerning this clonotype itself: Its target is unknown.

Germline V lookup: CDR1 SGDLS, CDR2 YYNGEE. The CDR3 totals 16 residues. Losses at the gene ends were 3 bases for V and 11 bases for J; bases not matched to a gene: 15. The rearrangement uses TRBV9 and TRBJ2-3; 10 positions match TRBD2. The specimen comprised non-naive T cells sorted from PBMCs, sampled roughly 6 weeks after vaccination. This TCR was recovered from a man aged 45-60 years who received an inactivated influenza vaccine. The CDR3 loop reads CASSEPTSSGRARQYF. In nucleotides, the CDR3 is TGTGCCAGCAGCGAACCCACATCCAGCGGGAGGGCCAGGCAGTATTTT.